Given below is one TCR beta chain in context. CDR1 is SGHTA and CDR2 is FQGNSA in the germline V gene. V dropped 4 bases and J dropped 11 bases, with 18 bases sitting between them. The CDR3 sequence is 13 residues long. Generated by immunoSEQ multiplex PCR, the TCRdb table keeps only in-frame clones and is missing some. The profile covers 100,000 to 150,000 clones, with over 80% appearing a single time and approximately 12% taken by the ten largest. The data are from a study of blood T cell repertoires in COVID-19. The receptor comes from a man in his sixties with acute or convalescent COVID-19. Specimen: peripheral blood. This sequence joins TRBV7-2 and TRBJ2-7; a weak D match, TRBD2 (5 bases). This chain's CDR3 is CASSSGPKLGEYF. The CDR3 nucleotides are TGTGCCAGCAGCTCCGGGCCGAAACTCGGGGAGTACTTC.